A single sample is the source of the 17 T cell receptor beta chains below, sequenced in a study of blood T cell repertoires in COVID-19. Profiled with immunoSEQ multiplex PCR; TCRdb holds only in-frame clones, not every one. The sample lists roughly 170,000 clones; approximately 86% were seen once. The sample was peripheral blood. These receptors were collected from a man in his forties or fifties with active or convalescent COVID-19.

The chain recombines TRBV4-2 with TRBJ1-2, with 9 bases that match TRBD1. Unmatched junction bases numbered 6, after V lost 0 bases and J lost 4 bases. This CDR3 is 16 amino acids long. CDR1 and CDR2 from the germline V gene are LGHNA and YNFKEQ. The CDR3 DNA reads TGTGCCAGCAGCCAAGACGGGACGGGACAGGGCTATGGCTACACCTTC. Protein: CASSQDGTGQGYGYTF.

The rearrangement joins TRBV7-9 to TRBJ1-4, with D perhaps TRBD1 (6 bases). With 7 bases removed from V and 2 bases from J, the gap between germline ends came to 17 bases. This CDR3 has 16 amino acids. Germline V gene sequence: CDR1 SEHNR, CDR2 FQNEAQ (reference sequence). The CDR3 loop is CASNVPAGATNEKLFF. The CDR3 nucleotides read TGTGCCAGCAACGTCCCCGCAGGGGCCACTAATGAAAAACTGTTTTTT.

This chain's CDR3 is CASSLQTSGVETQYF. The CDR3 coding sequence is TGTGCCAGCAGCTTACAGACTAGCGGGGTGGAGACCCAGTACTTC. The V and J genes are TRBV7-9 and TRBJ2-5, with 11 bases aligning to TRBD2. V lost 2 bases, J lost 5 bases, and 4 bases stayed unmatched. This CDR3 has 15 amino acids. Germline lookup yields CDR1 SEHNR and CDR2 FQNEAQ (reference sequence).

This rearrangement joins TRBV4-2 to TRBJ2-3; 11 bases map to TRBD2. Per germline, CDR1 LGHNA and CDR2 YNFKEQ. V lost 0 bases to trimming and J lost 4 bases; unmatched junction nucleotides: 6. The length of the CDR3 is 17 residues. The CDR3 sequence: CASSQDMLAGGPDTQYF. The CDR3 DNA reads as TGTGCCAGCAGCCAAGATATGCTAGCGGGGGGACCAGATACGCAGTATTTT.

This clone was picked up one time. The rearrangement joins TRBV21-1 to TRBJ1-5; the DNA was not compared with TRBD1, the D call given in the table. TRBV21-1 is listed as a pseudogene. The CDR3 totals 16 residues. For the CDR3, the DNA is TGTGCCAGCAGCAATTGTCAGGGTGATTGCAATCAGCCCCAGCATTTT. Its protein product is CASSNCQGDCNQPQHF.

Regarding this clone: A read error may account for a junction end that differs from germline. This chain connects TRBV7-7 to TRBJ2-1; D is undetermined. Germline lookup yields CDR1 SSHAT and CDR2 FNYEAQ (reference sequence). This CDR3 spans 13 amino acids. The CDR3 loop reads CASSSSVNNEQFF. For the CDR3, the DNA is TGTGCTAGCAGCTCCTCAGTTAACAATGAGCAGTTCTTC. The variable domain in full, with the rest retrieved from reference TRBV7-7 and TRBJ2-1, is GAGVSQSPRYKVTKRGQDVTLRCDPISSHATLYWYQQALGQGPEFLTYFNYEAQPDKSGLPSDRFSAERPEGSISTLTIQRTEQRDSAMYRCASSSSVNNEQFFGPGTRLTVL.

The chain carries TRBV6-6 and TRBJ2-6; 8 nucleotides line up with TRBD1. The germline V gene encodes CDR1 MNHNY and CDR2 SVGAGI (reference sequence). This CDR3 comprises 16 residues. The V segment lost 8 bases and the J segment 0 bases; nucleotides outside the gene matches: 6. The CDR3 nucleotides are TGTGCCAGCGGGCAGGGGGCTAGCTCTGGGGCCAACGTCCTGACTTTC. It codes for CASGQGASSGANVLTF.

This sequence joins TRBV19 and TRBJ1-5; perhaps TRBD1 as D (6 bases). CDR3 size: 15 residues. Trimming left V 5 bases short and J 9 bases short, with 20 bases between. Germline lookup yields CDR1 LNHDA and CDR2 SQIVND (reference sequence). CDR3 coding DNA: TGTGCCAGTAGTCAAACGACAGGCTATCTAGGGCCCCAGCATTTT. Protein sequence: CASSQTTGYLGPQHF.

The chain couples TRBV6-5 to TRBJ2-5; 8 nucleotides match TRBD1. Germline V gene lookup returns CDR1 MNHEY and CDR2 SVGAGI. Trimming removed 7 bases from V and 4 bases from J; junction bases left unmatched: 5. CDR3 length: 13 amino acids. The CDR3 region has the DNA TGTGCCAGCAAGCGGACAGGGAGAGAGACCCAGTACTTC. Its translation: CASKRTGRETQYF.

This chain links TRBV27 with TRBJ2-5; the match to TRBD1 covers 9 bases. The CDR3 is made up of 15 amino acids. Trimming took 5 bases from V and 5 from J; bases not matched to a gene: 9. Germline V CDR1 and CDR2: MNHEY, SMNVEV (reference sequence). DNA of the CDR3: TGTGCCAGCAGTACCGGGACAGGGAGCGCGGAGACCCAGTACTTC. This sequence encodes CASSTGTGSAETQYF.

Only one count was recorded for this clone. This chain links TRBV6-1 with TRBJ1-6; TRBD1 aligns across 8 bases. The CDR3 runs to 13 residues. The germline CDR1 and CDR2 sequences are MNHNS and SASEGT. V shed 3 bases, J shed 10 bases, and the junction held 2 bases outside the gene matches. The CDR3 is CASSERDRSPLHF. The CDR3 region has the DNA TGTGCCAGCAGTGAGCGGGACAGGTCACCCCTCCACTTT.

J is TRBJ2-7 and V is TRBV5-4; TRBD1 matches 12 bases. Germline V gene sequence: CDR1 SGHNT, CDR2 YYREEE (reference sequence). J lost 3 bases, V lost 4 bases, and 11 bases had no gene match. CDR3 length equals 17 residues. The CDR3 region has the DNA TGTGCCAGCAGCGACGGGACAGGGGGCGCGCGTGTCTACGAGCAGTACTTC. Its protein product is CASSDGTGGARVYEQYF. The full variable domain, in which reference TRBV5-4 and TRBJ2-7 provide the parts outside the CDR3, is ETGVTQSPTHLIKTRGQQVTLRCSSQSGHNTVSWYQQALGQGPQFIFQYYREEENGRGNFPPRFSGLQFPNYSSELNVNALELDDSALYLCASSDGTGGARVYEQYFGPGTRLTVT.

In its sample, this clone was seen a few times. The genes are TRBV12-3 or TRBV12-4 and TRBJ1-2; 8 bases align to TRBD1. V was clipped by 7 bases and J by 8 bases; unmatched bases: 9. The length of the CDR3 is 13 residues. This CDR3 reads CASNDRGKGGYTF. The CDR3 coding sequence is TGTGCCAGCAACGACAGGGGTAAGGGAGGCTACACCTTC.

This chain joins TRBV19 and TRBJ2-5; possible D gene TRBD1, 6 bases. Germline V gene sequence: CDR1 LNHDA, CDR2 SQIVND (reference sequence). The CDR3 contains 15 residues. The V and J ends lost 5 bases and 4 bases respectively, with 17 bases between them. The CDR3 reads CASSPGAGMLETQYF. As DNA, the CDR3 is TGTGCCAGTAGTCCAGGGGCAGGGATGTTAGAGACCCAGTACTTC.

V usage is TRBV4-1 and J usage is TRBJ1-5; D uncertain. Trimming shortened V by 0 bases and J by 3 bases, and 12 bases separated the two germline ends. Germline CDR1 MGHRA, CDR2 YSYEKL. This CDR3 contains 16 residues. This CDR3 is CASSQEYQTVNQPQHF. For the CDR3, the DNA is TGCGCCAGCAGCCAAGAGTACCAAACAGTCAATCAGCCCCAGCATTTT.

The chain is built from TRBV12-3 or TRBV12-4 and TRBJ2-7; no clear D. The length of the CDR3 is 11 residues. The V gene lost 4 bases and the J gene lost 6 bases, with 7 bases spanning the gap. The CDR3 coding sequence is TGTGCCAGCAGTTCAAGAGGCGAGCAGTACTTC. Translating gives CASSSRGEQYF.

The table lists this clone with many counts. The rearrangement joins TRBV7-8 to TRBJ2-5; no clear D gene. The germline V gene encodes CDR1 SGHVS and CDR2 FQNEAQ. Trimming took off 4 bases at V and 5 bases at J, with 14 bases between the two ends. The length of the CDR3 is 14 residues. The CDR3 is CASSSRFLTETQYF. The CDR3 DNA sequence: TGTGCCAGCAGCTCCCGTTTCCTAACGGAGACCCAGTACTTC.